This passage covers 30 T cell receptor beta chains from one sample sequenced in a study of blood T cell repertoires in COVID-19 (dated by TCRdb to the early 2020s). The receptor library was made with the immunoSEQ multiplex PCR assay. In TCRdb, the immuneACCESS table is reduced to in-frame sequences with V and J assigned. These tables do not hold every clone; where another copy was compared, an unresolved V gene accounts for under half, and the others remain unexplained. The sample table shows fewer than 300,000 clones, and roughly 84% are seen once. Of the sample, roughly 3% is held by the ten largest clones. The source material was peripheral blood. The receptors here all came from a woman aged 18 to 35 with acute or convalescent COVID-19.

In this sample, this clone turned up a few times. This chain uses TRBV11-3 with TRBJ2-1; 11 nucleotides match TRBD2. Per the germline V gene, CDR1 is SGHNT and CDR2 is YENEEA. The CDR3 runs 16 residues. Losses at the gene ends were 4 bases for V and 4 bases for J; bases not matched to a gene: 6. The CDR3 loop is CASSSIAGGGYNEQFF. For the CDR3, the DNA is TGTGCCAGCAGCTCCATAGCGGGAGGGGGATACAATGAGCAGTTCTTC.

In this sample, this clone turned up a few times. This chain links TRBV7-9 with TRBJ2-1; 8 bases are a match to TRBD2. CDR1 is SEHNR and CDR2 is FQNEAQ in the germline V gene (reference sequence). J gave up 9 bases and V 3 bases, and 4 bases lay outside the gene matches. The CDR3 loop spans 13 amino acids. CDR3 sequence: CASSFSGSGEQFF. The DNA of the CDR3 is TGTGCCAGCAGCTTCAGCGGGAGTGGTGAGCAGTTCTTC.

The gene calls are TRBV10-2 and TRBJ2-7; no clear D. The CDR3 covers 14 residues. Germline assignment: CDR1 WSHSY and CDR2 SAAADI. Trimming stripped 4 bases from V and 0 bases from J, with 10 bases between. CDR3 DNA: TGCGCCAGCAGTGTAGGAGATAGCTCCTACGAGCAGTACTTC. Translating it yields CASSVGDSSYEQYF.

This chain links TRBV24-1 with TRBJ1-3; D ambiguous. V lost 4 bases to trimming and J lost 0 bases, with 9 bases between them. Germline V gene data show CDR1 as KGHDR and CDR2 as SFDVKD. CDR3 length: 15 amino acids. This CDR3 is CATSEGSYSGNTIYF. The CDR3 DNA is TGTGCCACCAGTGAGGGCAGCTACTCTGGAAACACCATATATTTT.

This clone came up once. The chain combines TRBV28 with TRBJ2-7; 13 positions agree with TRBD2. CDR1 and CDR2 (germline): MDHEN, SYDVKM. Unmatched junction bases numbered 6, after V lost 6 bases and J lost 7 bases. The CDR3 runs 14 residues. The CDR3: CASSRLAGGGEQYF. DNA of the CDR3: TGTGCCAGCAGCCGACTAGCGGGAGGCGGGGAGCAGTACTTC.

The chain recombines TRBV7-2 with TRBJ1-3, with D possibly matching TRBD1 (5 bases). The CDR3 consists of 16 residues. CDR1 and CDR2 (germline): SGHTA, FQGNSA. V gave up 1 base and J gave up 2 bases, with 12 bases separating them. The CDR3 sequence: CASSLVGAGTGNTIYF. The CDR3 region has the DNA TGTGCCAGCAGCTTAGTAGGGGCAGGGACTGGAAACACCATATATTTT.

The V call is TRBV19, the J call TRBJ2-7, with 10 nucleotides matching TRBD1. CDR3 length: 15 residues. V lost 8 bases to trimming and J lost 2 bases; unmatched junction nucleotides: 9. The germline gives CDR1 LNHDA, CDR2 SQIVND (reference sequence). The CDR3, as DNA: TGTGCCAGTTCTCCAACCGGGACAGGGGCCTACGAGCAGTACTTC. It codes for CASSPTGTGAYEQYF.

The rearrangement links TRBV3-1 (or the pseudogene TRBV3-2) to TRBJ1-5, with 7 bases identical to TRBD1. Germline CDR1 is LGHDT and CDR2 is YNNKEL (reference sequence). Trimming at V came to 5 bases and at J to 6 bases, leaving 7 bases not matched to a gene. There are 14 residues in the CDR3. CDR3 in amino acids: CASSCGQVSQPQHF. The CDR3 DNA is TGTGCCAGCAGCTGCGGACAGGTGAGTCAGCCCCAGCATTTT.

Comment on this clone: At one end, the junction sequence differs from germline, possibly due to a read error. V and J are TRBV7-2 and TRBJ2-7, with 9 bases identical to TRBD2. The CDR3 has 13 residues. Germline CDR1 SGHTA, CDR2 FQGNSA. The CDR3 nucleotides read TGTGCCAGCAGCTTGGAACTAGCGGGCAAAGGTTCCTTC. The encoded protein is CASSLELAGKGSF.

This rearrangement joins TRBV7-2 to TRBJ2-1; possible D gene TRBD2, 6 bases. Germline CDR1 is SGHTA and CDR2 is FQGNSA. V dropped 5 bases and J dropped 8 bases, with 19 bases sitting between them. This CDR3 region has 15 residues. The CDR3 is CASSLRRGIFDEQFF. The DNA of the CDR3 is TGTGCCAGCAGCCTACGACGCGGGATCTTCGATGAGCAGTTCTTC. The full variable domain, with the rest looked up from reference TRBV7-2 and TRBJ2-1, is GAGVSQSPSNKVTEKGKDVELRCDPISGHTALYWYRQSLGQGLEFLIYFQGNSAPDKSGLPSDRFSAERTGGSVSTLTIQRTQQEDSAVYLCASSLRRGIFDEQFFGPGTRLTVL.

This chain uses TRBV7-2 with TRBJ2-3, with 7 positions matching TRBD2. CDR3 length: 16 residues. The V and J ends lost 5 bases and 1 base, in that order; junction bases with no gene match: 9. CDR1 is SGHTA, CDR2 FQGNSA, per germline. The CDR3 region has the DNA TGTGCCAGCAGCCCAAGGACTAGTACACGCACAGATACGCAGTATTTT. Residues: CASSPRTSTRTDTQYF.

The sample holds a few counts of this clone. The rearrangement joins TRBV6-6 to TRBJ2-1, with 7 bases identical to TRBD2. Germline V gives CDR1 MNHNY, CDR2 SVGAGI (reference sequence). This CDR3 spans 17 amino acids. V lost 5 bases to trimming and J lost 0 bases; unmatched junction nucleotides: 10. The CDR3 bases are TGTGCCAGCAGTCCCCGGGACTACCTTCGCTCCTACAATGAGCAGTTCTTC. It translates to CASSPRDYLRSYNEQFF.

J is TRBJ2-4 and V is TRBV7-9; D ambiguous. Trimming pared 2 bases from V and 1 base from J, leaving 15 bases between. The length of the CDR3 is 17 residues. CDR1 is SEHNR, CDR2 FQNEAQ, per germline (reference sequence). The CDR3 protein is CASSLSRVGEAKNIQYF. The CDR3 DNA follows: TGTGCCAGCAGCTTATCTCGGGTAGGCGAGGCCAAAAACATTCAGTACTTC.

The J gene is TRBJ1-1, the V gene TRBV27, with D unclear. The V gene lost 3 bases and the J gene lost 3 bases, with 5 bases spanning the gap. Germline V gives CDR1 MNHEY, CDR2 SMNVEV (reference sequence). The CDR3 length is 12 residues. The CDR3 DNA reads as TGTGCCAGCAGTTTTGGAGACACTGAAGCTTTCTTT. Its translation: CASSFGDTEAFF.

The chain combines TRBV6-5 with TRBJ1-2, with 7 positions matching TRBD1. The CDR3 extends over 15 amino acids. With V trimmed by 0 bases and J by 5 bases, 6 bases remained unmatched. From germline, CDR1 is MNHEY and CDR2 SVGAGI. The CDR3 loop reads CASSYSDSRGYGYTF. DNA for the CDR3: TGTGCCAGCAGTTACTCGGATAGCAGGGGGTATGGCTACACCTTC.

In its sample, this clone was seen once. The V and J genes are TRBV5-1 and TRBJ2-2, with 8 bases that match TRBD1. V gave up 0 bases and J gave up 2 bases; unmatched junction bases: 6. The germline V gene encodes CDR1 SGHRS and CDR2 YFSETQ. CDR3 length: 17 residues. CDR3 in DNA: TGCGCCAGCAGCTTGGACCCGACAGGGGCAAACACCGGGGAGCTGTTTTTT. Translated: CASSLDPTGANTGELFF.

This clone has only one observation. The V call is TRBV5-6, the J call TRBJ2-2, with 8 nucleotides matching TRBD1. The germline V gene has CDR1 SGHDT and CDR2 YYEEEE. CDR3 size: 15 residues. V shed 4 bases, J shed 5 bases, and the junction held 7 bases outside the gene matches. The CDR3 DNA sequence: TGTGCCAGCAGCGGTGGGACAGGCAGGACCGGGGAGCTGTTTTTT. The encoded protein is CASSGGTGRTGELFF. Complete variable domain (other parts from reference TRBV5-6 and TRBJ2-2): DAGVTQSPTHLIKTRGQQVTLRCSPKSGHDTVSWYQQALGQGPQFIFQYYEEEERQRGNFPDRFSGHQFPNYSSELNVNALLLGDSALYLCASSGGTGRTGELFFGEGSRLTVL.

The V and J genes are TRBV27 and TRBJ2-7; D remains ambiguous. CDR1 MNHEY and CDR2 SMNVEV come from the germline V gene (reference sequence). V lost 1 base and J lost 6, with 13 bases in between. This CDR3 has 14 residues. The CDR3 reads CASSLLAGSGEQYF. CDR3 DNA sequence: TGTGCCAGCAGTTTATTGGCCGGGTCCGGCGAGCAGTACTTC.

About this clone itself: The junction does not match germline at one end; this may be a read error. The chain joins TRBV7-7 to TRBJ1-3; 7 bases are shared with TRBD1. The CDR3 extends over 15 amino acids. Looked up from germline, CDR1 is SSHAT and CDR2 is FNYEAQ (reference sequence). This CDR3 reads CASSKTTGDGNTIYF. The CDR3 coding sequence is TGTGCTAGCAGCAAGACCACAGGGGACGGAAACACCATATATTTT.

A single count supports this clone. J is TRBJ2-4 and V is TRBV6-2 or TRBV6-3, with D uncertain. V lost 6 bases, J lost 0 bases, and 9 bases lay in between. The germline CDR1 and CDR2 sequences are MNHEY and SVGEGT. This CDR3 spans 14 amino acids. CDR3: CASSQRIAKNIQYF. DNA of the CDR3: TGTGCCAGCAGCCAGCGAATAGCCAAAAACATTCAGTACTTC.

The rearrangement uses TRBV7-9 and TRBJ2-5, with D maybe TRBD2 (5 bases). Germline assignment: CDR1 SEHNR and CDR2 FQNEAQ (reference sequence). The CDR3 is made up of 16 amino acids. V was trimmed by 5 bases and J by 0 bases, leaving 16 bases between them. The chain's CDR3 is CASSPRTGTYQETQYF. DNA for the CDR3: TGTGCCAGCAGCCCCCGGACTGGCACGTACCAAGAGACCCAGTACTTC.

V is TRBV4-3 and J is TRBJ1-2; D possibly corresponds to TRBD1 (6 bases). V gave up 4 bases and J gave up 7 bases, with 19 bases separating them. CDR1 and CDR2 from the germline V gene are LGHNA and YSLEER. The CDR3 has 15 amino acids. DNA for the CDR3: TGCGCCAGCAGCCCAGACACTCAGGGGCCTCCTGGCTACACCTTC. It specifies CASSPDTQGPPGYTF.

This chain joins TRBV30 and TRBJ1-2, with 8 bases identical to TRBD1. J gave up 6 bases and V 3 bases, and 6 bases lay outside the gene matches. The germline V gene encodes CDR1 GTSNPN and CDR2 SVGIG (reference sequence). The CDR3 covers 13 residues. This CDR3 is CAWSAGTGDGYTF. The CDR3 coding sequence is TGTGCCTGGAGCGCCGGGACAGGCGATGGCTACACCTTC. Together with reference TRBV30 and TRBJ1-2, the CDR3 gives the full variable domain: SQTIHQWPATLVQPVGSPLSLECTVEGTSNPNLYWYRQAAGRGLQLLFYSVGIGQISSEVPQNLSASRPQDRQFILSSKKLLLSDSGFYLCAWSAGTGDGYTFGSGTRLTVV.

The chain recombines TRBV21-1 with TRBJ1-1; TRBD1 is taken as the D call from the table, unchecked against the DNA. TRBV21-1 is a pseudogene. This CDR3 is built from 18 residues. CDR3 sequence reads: CASSHPGDRGLPNTEAFF. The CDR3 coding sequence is TGTGCCAGCAGCCACCCAGGGGACAGGGGGCTTCCGAACACTGAAGCTTTCTTT.

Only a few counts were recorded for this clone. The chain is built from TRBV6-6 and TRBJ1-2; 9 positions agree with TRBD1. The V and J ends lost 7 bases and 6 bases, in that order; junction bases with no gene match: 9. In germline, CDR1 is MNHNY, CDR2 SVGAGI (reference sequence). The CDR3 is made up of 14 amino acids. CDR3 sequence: CASNFGQGIHGYTF. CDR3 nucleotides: TGTGCCAGCAACTTCGGACAGGGGATTCATGGCTACACCTTC.

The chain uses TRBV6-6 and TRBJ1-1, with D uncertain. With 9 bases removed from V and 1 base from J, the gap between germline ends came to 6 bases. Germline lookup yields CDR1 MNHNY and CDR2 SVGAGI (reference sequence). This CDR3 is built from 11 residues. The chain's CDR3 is CASNSNTEAFF. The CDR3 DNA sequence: TGTGCCAGTAATTCGAACACTGAAGCTTTCTTT.

CDR3 protein: CASSLIQREFYEQYF. The CDR3 DNA reads TGCGCCAGCAGCTTGATCCAGCGGGAGTTCTACGAGCAGTACTTC. The genes are TRBV5-1 and TRBJ2-7; 8 bases match TRBD2. This CDR3 is 15 amino acids long. Unmatched junction bases numbered 6, after V lost 1 base and J lost 3 bases. Germline assignment: CDR1 SGHRS and CDR2 YFSETQ.

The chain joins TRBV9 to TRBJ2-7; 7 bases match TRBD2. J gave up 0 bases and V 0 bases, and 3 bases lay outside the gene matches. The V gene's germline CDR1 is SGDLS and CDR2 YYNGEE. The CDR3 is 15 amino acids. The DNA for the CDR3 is TGTGCCAGCAGCGTAGGTCGGGACTACTCCTACGAGCAGTACTTC. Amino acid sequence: CASSVGRDYSYEQYF.

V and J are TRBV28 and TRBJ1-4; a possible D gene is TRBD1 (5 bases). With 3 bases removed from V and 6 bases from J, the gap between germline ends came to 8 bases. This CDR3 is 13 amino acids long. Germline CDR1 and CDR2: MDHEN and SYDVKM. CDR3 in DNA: TGTGCCAGCAGTTTGGAACAGGATGAAAAACTGTTTTTT. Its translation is CASSLEQDEKLFF.

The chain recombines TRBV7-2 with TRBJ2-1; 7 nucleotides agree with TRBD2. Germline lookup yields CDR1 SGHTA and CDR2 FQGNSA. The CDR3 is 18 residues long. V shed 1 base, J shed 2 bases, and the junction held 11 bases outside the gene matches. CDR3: CASSLVTYGGSPYNEQFF. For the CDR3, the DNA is TGTGCCAGCAGCTTAGTCACCTACGGCGGGAGTCCCTACAATGAGCAGTTCTTC. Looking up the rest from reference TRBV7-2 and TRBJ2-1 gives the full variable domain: GAGVSQSPSNKVTEKGKDVELRCDPISGHTALYWYRQSLGQGLEFLIYFQGNSAPDKSGLPSDRFSAERTGGSVSTLTIQRTQQEDSAVYLCASSLVTYGGSPYNEQFFGPGTRLTVL.